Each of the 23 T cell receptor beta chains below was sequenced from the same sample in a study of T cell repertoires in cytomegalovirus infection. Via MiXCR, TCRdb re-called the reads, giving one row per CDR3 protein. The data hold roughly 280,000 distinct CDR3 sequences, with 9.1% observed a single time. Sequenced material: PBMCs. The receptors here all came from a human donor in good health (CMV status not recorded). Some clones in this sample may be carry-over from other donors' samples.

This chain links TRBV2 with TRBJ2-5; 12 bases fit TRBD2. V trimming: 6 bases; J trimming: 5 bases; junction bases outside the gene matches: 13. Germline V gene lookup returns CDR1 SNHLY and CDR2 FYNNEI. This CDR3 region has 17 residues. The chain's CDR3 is CASRDPSGGAFMETQYF. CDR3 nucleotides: TGTGCCAGCAGGGATCCTAGCGGGGGGGCTTTTATGGAGACCCAGTACTTC.

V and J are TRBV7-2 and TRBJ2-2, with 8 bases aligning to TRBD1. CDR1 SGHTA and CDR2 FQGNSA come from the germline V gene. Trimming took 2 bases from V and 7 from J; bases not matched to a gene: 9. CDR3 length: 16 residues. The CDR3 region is CASSLFGQGAGGELFF. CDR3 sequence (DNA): TGTGCCAGCAGCTTATTTGGGCAGGGGGCAGGCGGGGAGCTGTTTTTT.

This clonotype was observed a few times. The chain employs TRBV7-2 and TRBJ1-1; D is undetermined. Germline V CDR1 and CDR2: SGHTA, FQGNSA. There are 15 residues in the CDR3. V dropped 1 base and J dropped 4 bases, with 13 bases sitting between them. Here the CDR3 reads CASSLELRVGTEAFF. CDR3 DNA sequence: TGTGCCAGCAGCTTAGAGTTGCGGGTCGGCACTGAAGCTTTCTTT.

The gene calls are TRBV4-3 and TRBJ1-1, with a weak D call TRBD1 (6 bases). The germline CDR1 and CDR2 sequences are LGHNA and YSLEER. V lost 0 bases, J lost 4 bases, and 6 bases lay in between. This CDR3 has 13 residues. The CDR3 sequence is CASSQDRGTEAFF. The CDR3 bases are TGCGCCAGCAGCCAAGACAGGGGCACTGAAGCTTTCTTT.

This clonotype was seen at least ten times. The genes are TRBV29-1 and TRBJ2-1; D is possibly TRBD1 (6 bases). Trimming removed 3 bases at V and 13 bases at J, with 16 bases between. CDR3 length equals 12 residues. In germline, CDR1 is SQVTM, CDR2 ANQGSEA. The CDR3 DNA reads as TGCAGCGTTGATGTAGGGGGAAGCCAACAGTTCTTC. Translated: CSVDVGGSQQFF.

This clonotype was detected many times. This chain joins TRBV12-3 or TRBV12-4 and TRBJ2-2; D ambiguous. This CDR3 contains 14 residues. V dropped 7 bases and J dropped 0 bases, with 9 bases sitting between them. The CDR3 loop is CASKSRPNTGELFF. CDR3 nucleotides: TGTGCCAGCAAAAGCAGGCCGAACACCGGGGAGCTGTTTTTT.

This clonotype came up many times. The chain's CDR3 is CASSFRGRSDTQYF. The CDR3 DNA is TGTGCCAGCAGTTTCAGGGGGCGTTCAGATACGCAGTATTTT. The J gene is TRBJ2-3, the V gene TRBV12-3 or TRBV12-4; 8 positions match TRBD1. The J segment lost 4 bases and the V segment lost 3 bases, leaving 3 bases of the junction unmatched. The CDR3 is 14 amino acids.

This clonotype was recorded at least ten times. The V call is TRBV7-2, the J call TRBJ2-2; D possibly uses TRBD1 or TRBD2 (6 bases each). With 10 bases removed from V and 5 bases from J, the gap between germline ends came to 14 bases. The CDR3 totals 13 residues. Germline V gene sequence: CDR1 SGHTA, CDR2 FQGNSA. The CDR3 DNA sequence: TGTGCCATCAAAGAAGGGGGGACCGGGGAGCTGTTTTTT. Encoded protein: CAIKEGGTGELFF.

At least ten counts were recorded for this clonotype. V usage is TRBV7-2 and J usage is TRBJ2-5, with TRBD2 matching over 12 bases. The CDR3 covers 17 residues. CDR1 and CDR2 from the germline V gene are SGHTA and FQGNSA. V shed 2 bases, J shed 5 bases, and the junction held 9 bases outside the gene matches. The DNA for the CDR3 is TGTGCCAGCAGCTTACAAGCTAGCGGGGGGGCCGGGGAGACCCAGTACTTC. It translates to CASSLQASGGAGETQYF. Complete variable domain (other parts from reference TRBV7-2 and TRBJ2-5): GAGVSQSPSNKVTEKGKDVELRCDPISGHTALYWYRQSLGQGLEFLIYFQGNSAPDKSGLPSDRFSAERTGGSVSTLTIQRTQQEDSAVYLCASSLQASGGAGETQYFGPGTRLLVL.

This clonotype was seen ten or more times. The CDR3 DNA follows: TGTGCCAGCAGCTTAGACCCCAGCGGGGGGGCCCAAGAGACCCAGTACTTC. It is translated as CASSLDPSGGAQETQYF. V is TRBV7-2 and J is TRBJ2-5, with 10 bases fitting TRBD2. V was clipped by 1 base and J by 1 base; unmatched bases: 6. This CDR3 has 17 residues. Germline values: CDR1 SGHTA, CDR2 FQGNSA.

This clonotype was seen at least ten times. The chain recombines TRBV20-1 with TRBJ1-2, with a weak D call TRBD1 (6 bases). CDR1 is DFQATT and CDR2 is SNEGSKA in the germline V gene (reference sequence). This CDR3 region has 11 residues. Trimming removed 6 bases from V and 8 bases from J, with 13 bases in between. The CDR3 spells CSATTGGGYTF. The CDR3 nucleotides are TGCAGTGCAACGACAGGAGGAGGCTACACCTTC.

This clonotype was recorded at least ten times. The CDR3: CASSLAPGLLSGNTIYF. CDR3 DNA: TGTGCCAGCAGCTTAGCGCCGGGACTGCTCTCTGGAAACACCATATATTTT. The genes are TRBV7-2 and TRBJ1-3; tentatively, D is TRBD1 (5 bases). Germline V gene sequence: CDR1 SGHTA, CDR2 FQGNSA. V lost 0 bases to trimming and J lost 0 bases, with 12 bases between them. This CDR3 has 17 residues.

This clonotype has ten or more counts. CDR3 amino acids: CASRPTGSTDTQYF. CDR3 nucleotides: TGTGCCAGCAGACCAACAGGGTCCACAGATACGCAGTATTTT. The V call is TRBV6-2 or TRBV6-3, the J call TRBJ2-3; tentatively, D is TRBD1 (6 bases). Germline V gene lookup returns CDR1 MNHEY and CDR2 SVGEGT. CDR3 length: 14 residues. Trimming left V 6 bases short and J 2 bases short, with 12 bases between.

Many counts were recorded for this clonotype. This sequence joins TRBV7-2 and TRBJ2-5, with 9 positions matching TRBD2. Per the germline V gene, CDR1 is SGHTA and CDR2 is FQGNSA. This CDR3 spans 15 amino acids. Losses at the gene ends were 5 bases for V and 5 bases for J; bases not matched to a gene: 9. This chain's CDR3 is CTSSKSLAGFETQYF. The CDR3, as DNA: TGTACCAGCAGCAAAAGCCTAGCGGGGTTTGAGACCCAGTACTTC.

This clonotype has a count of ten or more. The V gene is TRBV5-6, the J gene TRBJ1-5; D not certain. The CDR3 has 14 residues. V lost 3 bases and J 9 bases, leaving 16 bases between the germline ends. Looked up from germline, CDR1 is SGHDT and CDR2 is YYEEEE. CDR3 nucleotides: TGTGCCAGCAGCTACAGTGGTGGGGTACGGCCCCAGCATTTT. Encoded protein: CASSYSGGVRPQHF. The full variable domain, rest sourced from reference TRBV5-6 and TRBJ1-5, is DAGVTQSPTHLIKTRGQQVTLRCSPKSGHDTVSWYQQALGQGPQFIFQYYEEEERQRGNFPDRFSGHQFPNYSSELNVNALLLGDSALYLCASSYSGGVRPQHFGDGTRLSIL.

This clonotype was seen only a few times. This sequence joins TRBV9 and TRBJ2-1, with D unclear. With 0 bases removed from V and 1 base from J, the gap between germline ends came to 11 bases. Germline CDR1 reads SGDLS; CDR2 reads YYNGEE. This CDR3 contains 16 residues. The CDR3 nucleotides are TGTGCCAGCAGCGTAGGTCTCGTTCGGTCCTACAATGAGCAGTTCTTC. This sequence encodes CASSVGLVRSYNEQFF.

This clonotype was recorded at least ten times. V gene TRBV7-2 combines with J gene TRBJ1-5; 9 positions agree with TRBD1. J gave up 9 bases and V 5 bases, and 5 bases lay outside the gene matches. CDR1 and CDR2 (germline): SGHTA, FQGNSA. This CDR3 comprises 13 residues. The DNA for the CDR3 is TGTGCCAGCAGCCGGACAGGGGCCTCGCCCCAGCATTTT. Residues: CASSRTGASPQHF.

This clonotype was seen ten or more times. The CDR3 DNA follows: TGTGCCAGCAGTTTAAGGCAAATGGACAACTATGGCTACACCTTC. This gives the protein CASSLRQMDNYGYTF. V gene TRBV12-3 or TRBV12-4 combines with J gene TRBJ1-2, with unresolved D. V lost 2 bases and J 2 bases, leaving 12 bases between the germline ends. The CDR3 sequence is 15 residues long.

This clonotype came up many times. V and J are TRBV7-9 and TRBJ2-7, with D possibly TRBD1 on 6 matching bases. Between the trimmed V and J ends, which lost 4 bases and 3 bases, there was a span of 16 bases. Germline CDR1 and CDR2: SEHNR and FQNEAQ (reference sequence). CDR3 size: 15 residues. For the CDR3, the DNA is TGTGCCAGCAGCTCCTTGGGGGCGCCTGGCTACGAGCAGTACTTC. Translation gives CASSSLGAPGYEQYF.

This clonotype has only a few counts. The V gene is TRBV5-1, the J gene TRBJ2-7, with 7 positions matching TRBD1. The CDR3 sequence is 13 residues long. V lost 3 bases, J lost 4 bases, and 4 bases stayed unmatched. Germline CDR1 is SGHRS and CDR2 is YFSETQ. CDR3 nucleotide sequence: TGCGCCAGCAGCTCATCCAGGGGGTACGAGCAGTACTTC. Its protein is CASSSSRGYEQYF.

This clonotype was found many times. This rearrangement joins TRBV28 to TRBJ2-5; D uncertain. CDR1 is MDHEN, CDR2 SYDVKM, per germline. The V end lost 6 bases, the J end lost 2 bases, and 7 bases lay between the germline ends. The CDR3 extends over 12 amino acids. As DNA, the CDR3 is TGTGCCAGCAGGGAGCAGCAAGAGACCCAGTACTTC. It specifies CASREQQETQYF.

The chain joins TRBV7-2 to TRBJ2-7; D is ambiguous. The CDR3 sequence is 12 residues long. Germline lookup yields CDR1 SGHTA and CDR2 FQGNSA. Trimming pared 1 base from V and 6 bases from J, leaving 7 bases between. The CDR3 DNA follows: TGTGCCAGCAGCTTAGTCTTGTCCGAGCAGTACTTC. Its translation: CASSLVLSEQYF.

CDR3 sequence: CASSRLSTRTYSYEQYF. The CDR3 coding sequence is TGTGCCAGCAGTCGCCTCTCGACCCGGACATACTCCTACGAGCAGTACTTC. The chain combines TRBV6-2 or TRBV6-3 with TRBJ2-7; D is perhaps TRBD1 (5 bases). Germline assignment: CDR1 MNHEY and CDR2 SVGEGT. Trimming stripped 5 bases from V and 0 bases from J, with 20 bases between. This CDR3 is built from 17 residues.